The T cell receptor beta chain described here comes from a study of T cells after yellow fever vaccination. Overall study findings and caveats: Although the secondary response was weaker, it peaked faster, at day 5 versus 15. Shared CD4/CD8 clonotypes were a small share, likely from convergent recombination.

5'RACE template switching produced TCR cDNA carrying a universal primer site and UMIs. TCRdb used MiXCR to reprocess the 5' RACE reads, holding one entry per CDR3 protein. The table shows more than 300,000 distinct CDR3 sequences, with around 7.3% occurring only once. Points on this clonotype: Its antigen is not identified. Sequence at one end of the junction differs from germline and may be a read error.

The germline V gene encodes CDR1 SGHDT and CDR2 YYEEEE. The CDR3 runs to 13 residues. This material consisted of PBMCs, taken around 45 days after the first yellow fever vaccination. The receptor comes from a man aged 18-30 years who received the YFV17D yellow fever vaccine. This rearrangement joins TRBV5-6 to TRBJ1-2, with a weak D call TRBD1 (6 bases). CDR3 in DNA: TGTGCCATCAGCTCCGGAGGGGGGGACGGCTACACCTTC. Translating it yields CAISSGGGDGYTF. The full variable domain, rest sourced from reference TRBV5-6 and TRBJ1-2, is DAGVTQSPTHLIKTRGQQVTLRCSPKSGHDTVSWYQQALGQGPQFIFQYYEEEERQRGNFPDRFSGHQFPNYSSELNVNALLLGDSALYLCAISSGGGDGYTFGSGTRLTVV.